The rows below give T cell receptor beta chains drawn from one sample of a study of blood T cells in healthy people across ages. Each CDR3 protein is one row after TCRdb ran MiXCR on the 5' RACE reads. This sample has hundreds of thousands of distinct CDR3 sequences, with around half found just once. Input material: blood. Receptors originate from an elderly man in good health. Each CDR3 is given without its conserved first and last residue. Part of the rows lack a size; the others show once, few, many or a class for expanded clones.

abundance: once
j_gene: TRBJ2-1
v_gene: TRBV4-2
CDR3aa: ASSQVPREGPKQF

abundance: -
j_gene: TRBJ2-5
v_gene: TRBV7-2
CDR3aa: ASSSTDWQETQY

abundance: -
j_gene: TRBJ2-1
v_gene: TRBV27
CDR3aa: ASSLWTTRREQF

abundance: -
j_gene: TRBJ1-2
v_gene: TRBV6-1
CDR3aa: ASNTGTGGFHGYT

abundance: -
j_gene: TRBJ2-7
v_gene: TRBV20-1
CDR3aa: SARKTGDEQY

abundance: -
j_gene: TRBJ1-1
v_gene: TRBV7-2
CDR3aa: ASSFFRTEAF

abundance: -
j_gene: TRBJ2-5
v_gene: TRBV20-1
CDR3aa: SARAPWGLAEQETQY

abundance: once
j_gene: TRBJ1-2
v_gene: TRBV7-3
CDR3aa: ASSPGPANYGYT

abundance: -
j_gene: TRBJ1-2
v_gene: TRBV4-3
CDR3aa: ASSQGRDRATYGYT

abundance: few
j_gene: TRBJ1-5
v_gene: TRBV3-1
CDR3aa: ASSQDTGQPQH

abundance: few
j_gene: TRBJ1-2
v_gene: TRBV7-2
CDR3aa: ASSLGGGRNGYT

abundance: once
j_gene: TRBJ2-3
v_gene: TRBV7-2
CDR3aa: ASSVGLAGGNTQY

abundance: few
j_gene: TRBJ2-4
v_gene: TRBV20-1
CDR3aa: SASTQAKNIQY

abundance: -
j_gene: TRBJ2-7
v_gene: TRBV2
CDR3aa: ASSVTGQGNEQY

abundance: few
j_gene: TRBJ2-1
v_gene: TRBV5-1
CDR3aa: ASSPWDRATITYNEQF

abundance: many
j_gene: TRBJ2-1
v_gene: TRBV6-6
CDR3aa: ASSDASVREQF

abundance: -
j_gene: TRBJ1-1
v_gene: TRBV5-1
CDR3aa: ASSLDGGLDTEAF

abundance: -
j_gene: TRBJ2-7
v_gene: TRBV4-1
CDR3aa: ASSQVGQPSYEQY

abundance: few
j_gene: TRBJ2-7
v_gene: TRBV20-1
CDR3aa: SAGLAGGSYEQY

abundance: -
j_gene: TRBJ2-3
v_gene: TRBV11-2
CDR3aa: ASSLALGGRTDTQY

abundance: -
j_gene: TRBJ2-1
v_gene: TRBV7-9
CDR3aa: ASSFGTQNEQF

abundance: -
j_gene: -
v_gene: TRBV30
CDR3aa: AWSPGTPPREQY

abundance: -
j_gene: TRBJ1-4
v_gene: TRBV9
CDR3aa: ASSVVPGFNEKLF

abundance: -
j_gene: TRBJ2-7
v_gene: TRBV6-1
CDR3aa: ASSRLGRQGSSYEQY

abundance: few
j_gene: TRBJ2-1
v_gene: TRBV20-1
CDR3aa: SASRDRGRYEQF

abundance: -
j_gene: TRBJ2-5
v_gene: TRBV6-2/TRBV6-3
CDR3aa: ASSSGLAIQETQY

abundance: -
j_gene: TRBJ2-3
v_gene: TRBV20-1
CDR3aa: SARDLQREEPDTQY

abundance: few
j_gene: TRBJ2-1
v_gene: TRBV15
CDR3aa: ATSTTGSYNEQF

abundance: few
j_gene: TRBJ2-7
v_gene: TRBV14
CDR3aa: ASSQVLDRAYEQY

abundance: -
j_gene: TRBJ2-1
v_gene: TRBV6-5
CDR3aa: ASSYPQREAPSSYNEQF

abundance: -
j_gene: TRBJ1-5
v_gene: TRBV20-1
CDR3aa: SATRGRAYSNQPQH

abundance: -
j_gene: -
v_gene: TRBV5-1
CDR3aa: ASSLGGRRGSGEQY

abundance: few
j_gene: TRBJ2-5
v_gene: TRBV27
CDR3aa: ASSSQLAPVETQY

abundance: -
j_gene: TRBJ1-5
v_gene: TRBV4-3
CDR3aa: ASSQGPGGRAQH

abundance: few
j_gene: TRBJ2-7
v_gene: TRBV29-1
CDR3aa: SGTRDLSGEQY

abundance: -
j_gene: TRBJ2-7
v_gene: TRBV27
CDR3aa: ASSLKDVSSYEQY

abundance: few
j_gene: TRBJ2-3
v_gene: TRBV13
CDR3aa: ASSFDGGRDTQY

abundance: few
j_gene: TRBJ1-1
v_gene: TRBV10-3
CDR3aa: AISEGAAQVNTEAF

abundance: -
j_gene: TRBJ2-7
v_gene: TRBV27
CDR3aa: ASSLGTLYEQY

abundance: -
j_gene: TRBJ1-6
v_gene: TRBV7-3
CDR3aa: ASSDNSPLH

abundance: few
j_gene: TRBJ2-1
v_gene: TRBV20-1
CDR3aa: SADPGLAEAREQF

abundance: few
j_gene: TRBJ2-7
v_gene: TRBV30
CDR3aa: AGSLTREQY

abundance: few
j_gene: TRBJ2-7
v_gene: TRBV7-7
CDR3aa: ASSPGLAGVHEQY

abundance: -
j_gene: TRBJ1-1
v_gene: TRBV9
CDR3aa: ASSARARGNTEAF

abundance: -
j_gene: TRBJ2-1
v_gene: TRBV20-1
CDR3aa: SARDRTGTIGEQF

abundance: few
j_gene: TRBJ1-2
v_gene: TRBV29-1
CDR3aa: SGSTGGREGYT

abundance: -
j_gene: TRBJ2-1
v_gene: TRBV14
CDR3aa: ASSLSGRIRNEQF

abundance: -
j_gene: -
v_gene: TRBV27
CDR3aa: ASSFNGLQNCEQY

abundance: -
j_gene: TRBJ2-7
v_gene: TRBV6-5
CDR3aa: ASSYSGKSPSGGIGQY

abundance: few
j_gene: TRBJ2-1
v_gene: TRBV7-9
CDR3aa: ASSNRQEYEQF

abundance: -
j_gene: TRBJ2-7
v_gene: TRBV4-2
CDR3aa: ASSQETMPTYEQY

abundance: few
j_gene: TRBJ2-1
v_gene: TRBV10-1
CDR3aa: ASSNGQGRNEQF

abundance: few
j_gene: TRBJ2-1
v_gene: TRBV6-2/TRBV6-3
CDR3aa: ASTRSGYAYNEQF

abundance: -
j_gene: TRBJ2-7
v_gene: TRBV25-1
CDR3aa: ATTGGLTYEQY